This T cell receptor (beta chain) was sequenced during a study of blood T cells in healthy people across ages. The trim removed 0 bases at V and 4 bases at J, leaving 5 bases unmatched. Germline V CDR1 and CDR2: LGHNA, YNFKEQ. The CDR3 covers 16 residues. Sample-barcoded 5' priming and a J-beta primer mix drove a second PCR of roughly 7 to 11 cycles. MiXCR, run by TCRdb on the 5' RACE reads, gives a single entry per CDR3 protein. The sample lists about 1.8 million distinct CDR3 sequences; around half were seen once. Study-level findings and limits: The study found TCR beta diversity correlated strongly with naive T cell percentage. A roughly linear fall in TCR beta diversity per million T cells was seen with increasing age. PBMCs were not sorted, which prevented a conclusive comparison of naive versus antigen-experienced cells.

Every sample had a minimum of 6 million PBMCs isolated. This clonotype has more than one count but fewer than ten. Its antigen is still unknown. The sample was blood. The TCR originated in a woman aged 40 to 50 in good health. The chain joins TRBV4-2 to TRBJ1-4, with TRBD1 matching over 7 bases. Written as DNA, the CDR3 is TGTGCCAGCAGCCAAGAACCGACAGGGAATAATGAAAAACTGTTTTTT. Protein: CASSQEPTGNNEKLFF.